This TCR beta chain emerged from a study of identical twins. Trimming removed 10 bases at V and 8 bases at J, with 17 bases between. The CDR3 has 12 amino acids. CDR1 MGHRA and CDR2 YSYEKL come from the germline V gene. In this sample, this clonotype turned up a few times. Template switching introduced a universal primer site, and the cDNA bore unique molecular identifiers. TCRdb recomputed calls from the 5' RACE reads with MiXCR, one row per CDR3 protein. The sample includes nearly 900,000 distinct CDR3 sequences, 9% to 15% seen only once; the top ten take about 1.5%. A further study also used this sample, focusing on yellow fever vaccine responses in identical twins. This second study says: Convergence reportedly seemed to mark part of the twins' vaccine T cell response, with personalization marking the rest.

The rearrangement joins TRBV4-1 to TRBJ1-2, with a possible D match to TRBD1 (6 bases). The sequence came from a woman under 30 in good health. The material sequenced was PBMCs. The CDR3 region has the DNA TGCGCCATAAGGGGGTTGGATTACGGCTACACCTTC. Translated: CAIRGLDYGYTF.